This TCR beta chain was profiled in a study of blood T cell repertoires in COVID-19. Study-level background: The United States, Italy and Spain supplied acute and convalescent COVID-19 samples. T cells, B-cell-depleted T cells, or PBMCs supplied cDNA or gDNA.

Original handling: Scientists estimated how many nucleated cells there were by amplifying reference gene primers. The repertoire was sequenced with immunoSEQ multiplex PCR; TCRdb's copy has only in-frame clones and lacks some. V and J calls and clone size are copied from that table; D and trimming were computed from the DNA. The sample has some 270,000 clones; approximately 89% are singletons. This CDR3 spans 16 amino acids. Trimming took 5 bases from V and 2 from J; bases not matched to a gene: 8. The germline CDR1 and CDR2 sequences are SGHAT and FQDESV (reference sequence). Sequenced material: peripheral blood. The TCR originated in an older woman who had recovered from COVID-19. The chain recombines TRBV11-1 with TRBJ2-1; 8 bases are shared with TRBD1. The chain's CDR3 is CASSGYPGGTYNEQFF. CDR3 DNA sequence: TGTGCCAGCAGCGGATACCCAGGGGGCACCTACAATGAGCAGTTCTTC.